This T cell receptor beta chain was recorded in a study of cytomegalovirus exposure and HLA in healthy donors. Findings and caveats of the study: Listed as cytomegalovirus-associated were 164 TCR beta chains. One cluster of highly shared sequence variants probably arose as a sequencing artifact. In a later analysis, compared with equally common non-associated chains, HLA-associated beta chains were more expanded.

About this clone itself: Its matching antigen is unknown.

CDR3 length: 13 residues. V was cut by 6 bases and J by 4 bases, with 10 bases left in between. Germline CDR1 is SGHTA and CDR2 is FQGNSA. Primers: 60 Vbeta forward and 13 Jbeta reverse. This table comes from immunoSEQ multiplex PCR, and its TCRdb copy is limited to in-frame clones, with some not included. The sample consists of about 140,000 clones, roughly 79% of them appearing once. The chain uses TRBV7-2 and TRBJ2-1; TRBD1 might be the D (5 bases). The receptor comes from a woman in her thirties or forties in good health and CMV-seronegative. Sequenced input: PBMCs. This CDR3 is CASSQTGYNEQFF. DNA of the CDR3: TGTGCCAGCAGTCAAACAGGTTACAATGAGCAGTTCTTC.